This T cell receptor beta chain originates from a study of cytomegalovirus exposure and HLA in healthy donors. CDR1 and CDR2 (germline): LNHDA, SQIVND (reference sequence). V dropped 6 bases and J dropped 5 bases, with 10 bases sitting between them. CDR3 length equals 12 residues. PCR amplification relied on 60 Vbeta primers (plus 13 Jbeta primers). The assay was immunoSEQ multiplex PCR, and TCRdb's table has in-frame clones only and misses some. The table includes some 90,000 clones, almost 80% detected once. This chain links TRBV19 with TRBJ1-1; no reliable D call. Sample: PBMCs. The receptor's source is a female donor in good health and CMV-seronegative. Written as DNA, the CDR3 is TGTGCCAGTAGGAGGGATCGGACTGAAGCTTTCTTT. Its translation is CASRRDRTEAFF.